This paragraph covers one T cell receptor (beta chain) sequence. Its antigen is unidentified. The record originates from a study of vaccination and CD4 T cells after COVID-19. General study findings and limits: The rise in median SARS-CoV-2-reactive clonotypes, from about 20 to 38, was not significant. In convalescent patients, 304 of 307 vaccine-specific clones were mono-reactive for SARS-CoV-2 spike.

Treatment indicated: approximately nine-day PBMC culture with coronavirus spike peptide pools or control peptides (ViraFEST assay). Once obtained from cultured CD4+ T cells, the DNA was sequenced using the Oncomine TCR Beta short-read assay. TCRdb re-analysed the PCR reads in MiXCR, keeping a single row per CDR3 protein. The sample carries about 20,000 distinct CDR3 sequences, less than 65% recorded once. This CDR3 spans 15 amino acids. Germline V CDR1 and CDR2: SGHTA, FQGNSA. The ends were cut back, 5 bases at V and 4 bases at J, with 16 bases in the middle. The specimen comprised CD4+ T cells from blood, cultured in vitro, sampled after SARS-CoV-2 vaccination. This clonotype originated in a human donor who had recovered from COVID-19. V is TRBV7-2 and J is TRBJ2-3; D possibly uses TRBD1 or TRBD2 (7 bases each). The DNA of the CDR3 is TGTGCCAGCAGCCTGTCAGGGGGGGCGGCAGATACGCAGTATTTT. Translating it yields CASSLSGGAADTQYF.